Below are 27 T cell receptor beta chains sequenced from a single sample in a study of PD-1 blockade in classical Hodgkin lymphoma. The table came from immunoSEQ multiplex PCR; TCRdb's copy has only in-frame clones and leaves some out. The data show around 19,000 clones, approximately 80% seen once. Time point reported: cycle 4 day 1 (C4D1), after five to seven weeks of nivolumab. Brentuximab vedotin exposure varied among the patients, all of whom had relapsed after autologous stem cell transplantation. The specimen was peripheral blood mononuclear cells (PBMCs), collected before the fourth cycle of nivolumab. These receptors were taken from a human donor with classical Hodgkin lymphoma.

The chain joins TRBV6-6 to TRBJ2-1, with D hard to call. Per germline, CDR1 MNHNY and CDR2 SVGAGI (reference sequence). The CDR3 consists of 14 residues. V lost 5 bases, J lost 15 bases, and 23 bases lay in between. In DNA form, the CDR3 reads TGTGCCAGCAGTGACCCACCTATCCCGGTTGCATCGTTCTTC. Translation: CASSDPPIPVASFF.

This clone occurred a few times. The chain joins TRBV28 to TRBJ2-1, with D perhaps matching TRBD2 (6 bases). Trimming stripped 7 bases from V and 2 bases from J, with 12 bases between. In germline, CDR1 is MDHEN, CDR2 SYDVKM. The length of the CDR3 is 14 residues. As DNA, the CDR3 is TGTGCCAGCAAGGGACTTGGAGCCTACAATGAGCAGTTCTTC. Translation gives CASKGLGAYNEQFF. The full variable domain, completed using reference TRBV28 and TRBJ2-1, is DVKVTQSSRYLVKRTGEKVFLECVQDMDHENMFWYRQDPGLGLRLIYFSYDVKMKEKGDIPEGYSVSREKKERFSLILESASTNQTSMYLCASKGLGAYNEQFFGPGTRLTVL.

The V call is TRBV25-1, the J call TRBJ2-5; 9 bases are shared with TRBD1. The J segment lost 4 bases and the V segment lost 4 bases, leaving 4 bases of the junction unmatched. This CDR3 comprises 14 residues. Germline CDR1 and CDR2: MGHDK and SYGVNS. This chain's CDR3 is CASSAPGQGETQYF. The CDR3 nucleotides read TGTGCCAGCAGTGCCCCGGGACAGGGAGAGACCCAGTACTTC.

This clone showed up just once. The chain is built from TRBV2 and TRBJ1-1, with D possibly being TRBD1 (5 bases). This CDR3 comprises 15 residues. CDR1 and CDR2 from the germline V gene are SNHLY and FYNNEI. Trimming removed 2 bases from V and 8 bases from J, with 18 bases in between. In DNA form, the CDR3 reads TGTGCCAGCAGTGAATGGGGGGGAATAGTAGGGGAAGCTTTCTTT. Residues: CASSEWGGIVGEAFF. The whole variable domain, remainder taken from reference TRBV2 and TRBJ1-1, is EPEVTQTPSHQVTQMGQEVILRCVPISNHLYFYWYRQILGQKVEFLVSFYNNEISEKSEIFDDQFSVERPDGSNFTLKIRSTKLEDSAMYFCASSEWGGIVGEAFFGQGTRLTVV.

The chain carries TRBV21-1 and TRBJ2-5; the D call TRBD2 from the table was never checked on the DNA. TRBV21-1 is noted as a pseudogene. The CDR3 has 19 residues. CDR3 sequence: CASSKVSEGPSGGQETQYF. CDR3 DNA: TGTGCCAGCAGCAAAGTAAGTGAGGGACCTAGCGGAGGGCAAGAGACCCAGTACTTC.

This chain uses TRBV5-1 with TRBJ2-7; 8 bases are shared with TRBD1. After removal of 5 bases from V and 3 bases from J, the junction contained 4 bases not matched to a gene. CDR1 SGHRS and CDR2 YFSETQ come from the germline V gene. The CDR3 runs 13 residues. CDR3 sequence: CASRGQDIYEQYF. Here the CDR3 DNA reads TGCGCCAGCAGGGGACAGGACATCTACGAGCAGTACTTC.

The CDR3 DNA follows: TGTGCCAGTTTCCGGGACAGGACCTACGAGCAGTACTTC. This translates into CASFRDRTYEQYF. The chain uses TRBV2 and TRBJ2-7; 8 bases map to TRBD1. Trimming took 9 bases from V and 2 from J; bases not matched to a gene: 6. Per germline, CDR1 SNHLY and CDR2 FYNNEI. This CDR3 comprises 13 residues.

In DNA form, the CDR3 reads TGTGCCAGTAGTGATCGGGCGGGAAACTACGAGCAGTACTTC. It is translated as CASSDRAGNYEQYF. The gene calls are TRBV19 and TRBJ2-7; D might be TRBD2 (6 bases). Between the trimmed V and J ends, which lost 5 bases and 3 bases, there was a span of 14 bases. CDR3 length equals 14 residues. The V gene's germline CDR1 is LNHDA and CDR2 SQIVND (reference sequence). Drawing the rest from reference TRBV19 and TRBJ2-7, the complete variable domain is DGGITQSPKYLFRKEGQNVTLSCEQNLNHDAMYWYRQDPGQGLRLIYYSQIVNDFQKGDIAEGYSVSREKKESFPLTVTSAQKNPTAFYLCASSDRAGNYEQYFGPGTRLTVT.

This clone is a singleton in its sample. V is TRBV7-8 and J is TRBJ1-2; tentative D call: TRBD1 (6 bases). The CDR3 is 13 residues long. Trimming took 1 base from V and 7 from J, leaving 10 bases between them. Germline V gene sequence: CDR1 SGHVS, CDR2 FQNEAQ. CDR3: CASSLEGVAGYTF. The CDR3 bases are TGTGCCAGCAGCTTAGAGGGGGTGGCTGGCTACACCTTC.

The chain links TRBV6-6 to TRBJ2-3; no firm D call. Germline loops: CDR1 MNHNY, CDR2 SVGAGI (reference sequence). The V and J ends lost 6 bases and 0 bases respectively, with 10 bases between them. The CDR3 is made up of 14 amino acids. CDR3 nucleotide sequence: TGTGCCAGCAGAGGGCCCTCTAGCACAGATACGCAGTATTTT. It codes for CASRGPSSTDTQYF.

This chain joins TRBV5-1 and TRBJ2-3; TRBD1 is a possible D gene (5 bases). Trimming took off 4 bases at V and 5 bases at J, with 5 bases between the two ends. The CDR3 has 11 residues. Germline CDR1 and CDR2: SGHRS and YFSETQ. In DNA form, the CDR3 reads TGCGCCAGCAGCCAGGGAGATACGCAGTATTTT. Its translation: CASSQGDTQYF. Combining the CDR3 with reference TRBV5-1 and TRBJ2-3 gives the whole variable domain KAGVTQTPRYLIKTRGQQVTLSCSPISGHRSVSWYQQTPGQGLQFLFEYFSETQRNKGNFPGRFSGRQFSNSRSEMNVSTLELGDSALYLCASSQGDTQYFGPGTRLTVL.

J is TRBJ1-6 and V is TRBV27, with a tentative D call TRBD1 (6 bases). CDR3 length: 16 residues. Germline-derived CDR1 and CDR2 are MNHEY and SMNVEV (reference sequence). V gave up 4 bases and J gave up 3 bases, with 13 bases separating them. The CDR3 spells CASSSPGHHYNSPLHF. CDR3 in DNA: TGTGCCAGCAGTTCCCCGGGACACCACTATAATTCACCCCTCCACTTT.

The rearrangement uses TRBV10-3 and TRBJ2-3; D is unclear. Germline assignment: CDR1 ENHRY and CDR2 SYGVKD. The CDR3 consists of 14 residues. The ends were cut back, 8 bases at V and 0 bases at J, with 12 bases in the middle. The CDR3 coding sequence is TGTGCCATCTCTGGCAGTACTAGCACAGATACGCAGTATTTT. Protein: CAISGSTSTDTQYF.

This chain uses TRBV4-1 with TRBJ1-2, with D tentatively TRBD1 (5 bases). The germline gives CDR1 MGHRA, CDR2 YSYEKL. Trimming cost V 5 bases and J 3 bases, with 22 bases left between them. The CDR3 runs 17 residues. CDR3 residues: CASSFTTRGGGDYGYTF. CDR3 in DNA: TGCGCCAGCAGCTTCACGACCCGGGGGGGAGGGGACTATGGCTACACCTTC.

This chain links TRBV10-1 with TRBJ2-5; D possibly corresponds to TRBD1 (5 bases). Between the trimmed V and J ends, which lost 3 bases and 5 bases, there was a span of 13 bases. The CDR3 spans 14 residues. The germline CDR1 and CDR2 sequences are WNHNN and SYGVQD (reference sequence). The CDR3 is CASSDRDVGETQYF. The CDR3 DNA reads as TGCGCCAGCAGTGACAGGGATGTCGGGGAGACCCAGTACTTC.

The chain's CDR3 is CASSLGTSGRASYNEQFF. The DNA of the CDR3 is TGCGCCAGCAGCTTGGGGACTAGCGGGAGGGCATCCTACAATGAGCAGTTCTTC. The chain has TRBV5-1 and TRBJ2-1, with 15 bases matching TRBD2. With V trimmed by 0 bases and J by 1 base, 2 bases remained unmatched. This CDR3 is built from 18 residues. Germline assignment: CDR1 SGHRS and CDR2 YFSETQ.

The count of this clone is one. This chain joins TRBV6-1 and TRBJ1-1; D gene ambiguous. Germline values: CDR1 MNHNS, CDR2 SASEGT. The CDR3 spans 13 residues. Trimming took off 2 bases at V and 7 bases at J, with 11 bases between the two ends. The CDR3 sequence is CASSERVQIEAFF. The CDR3 DNA reads TGTGCCAGCAGTGAAAGAGTACAGATTGAAGCTTTCTTT.

This chain uses TRBV7-8 with TRBJ1-3; D gene unclear. The length of the CDR3 is 14 residues. Between the trimmed V and J ends, which lost 5 bases and 2 bases, there was a span of 10 bases. The germline gives CDR1 SGHVS, CDR2 FQNEAQ. This CDR3 is CASSPIGAGNTIYF. The CDR3 DNA reads TGTGCCAGCAGCCCAATCGGAGCTGGAAACACCATATATTTT.

The gene calls are TRBV5-1 and TRBJ1-4; no reliable D call. The CDR3 loop spans 12 amino acids. Deletions cut 1 base from V and 8 bases from J, with 6 bases between. The V gene's germline CDR1 is SGHRS and CDR2 YFSETQ. The CDR3 nucleotides read TGCGCCAGCAGCTTGATTGGCGAAAAACTGTTTTTT. Its translation is CASSLIGEKLFF.

The chain is built from TRBV5-1 and TRBJ1-2, with D possibly being TRBD1 (5 bases). V lost 0 bases and J 0 bases, leaving 12 bases between the germline ends. The germline V gene encodes CDR1 SGHRS and CDR2 YFSETQ. This CDR3 comprises 16 residues. The CDR3 sequence: CASSLALGTSNYGYTF. As DNA, the CDR3 is TGCGCCAGCAGCTTGGCCCTAGGGACGTCTAACTATGGCTACACCTTC.

This clone has just one count. The genes are TRBV11-2 and TRBJ2-7; possible D gene TRBD1, 5 bases. CDR3 length equals 14 residues. V was pared by 5 bases and J by 6 bases, with 17 bases between. Germline V gene data show CDR1 as SGHAT and CDR2 as FQNNGV. DNA for the CDR3: TGTGCCAGCAGCGCACGAGTTCCAGGGTCCGAGCAGTACTTC. Amino acid sequence: CASSARVPGSEQYF.

This clone appeared a single time. The J gene is TRBJ2-2, the V gene TRBV5-1; D remains unclear. Germline V lookup: CDR1 SGHRS, CDR2 YFSETQ. This CDR3 has 13 amino acids. V was pared by 4 bases and J by 9 bases, with 13 bases between. CDR3 residues: CASSPERPRELFF. In DNA form, the CDR3 reads TGCGCCAGCAGCCCCGAGCGCCCCAGGGAGCTGTTTTTT.

The chain recombines TRBV4-1 with TRBJ2-7, with 8 bases lining up with TRBD1. V lost 0 bases and J lost 3; bases outside the gene matches: 4. CDR1 and CDR2 from the germline V gene are MGHRA and YSYEKL. The CDR3 is made up of 15 amino acids. CDR3 in amino acids: CASSQDGQGGYEQYF. The CDR3 coding sequence is TGCGCCAGCAGCCAAGACGGACAGGGTGGCTACGAGCAGTACTTC.

The gene calls are TRBV29-1 and TRBJ1-1, with TRBD1 as a possible D gene (5 bases). The CDR3 totals 15 residues. CDR1 is SQVTM, CDR2 ANQGSEA, per germline. V lost 0 bases and J 0 bases, leaving 11 bases between the germline ends. In nucleotides, the CDR3 is TGCAGCGTTGAAGATCGGGGGGGTTTGAACACTGAAGCTTTCTTT. Protein: CSVEDRGGLNTEAFF.

This clone was recorded once. The gene calls are TRBV28 and TRBJ1-2; D remains ambiguous. The V gene's germline CDR1 is MDHEN and CDR2 SYDVKM. Trimming stripped 2 bases from V and 7 bases from J, with 14 bases between. The CDR3 is made up of 14 amino acids. CDR3 coding DNA: TGTGCCAGCAGTTTAGGGCAGCAGTCGGGTGGCTACACCTTC. Encoded protein: CASSLGQQSGGYTF.

This clone came up a few times. The chain combines TRBV7-9 with TRBJ2-5; 13 bases are shared with TRBD2. CDR3 size: 17 residues. Per germline, CDR1 SEHNR and CDR2 FQNEAQ (reference sequence). The trim removed 5 bases at V and 5 bases at J, leaving 11 bases unmatched. In DNA form, the CDR3 reads TGTGCCAGCAGCCCCCGGACTAGCGGGAGTGAGGCGGAGACCCAGTACTTC. Its protein is CASSPRTSGSEAETQYF.

The chain uses TRBV28 and TRBJ2-5; 8 positions agree with TRBD1. The CDR3 sequence is 15 residues long. Per the germline V gene, CDR1 is MDHEN and CDR2 is SYDVKM. V shed 5 bases, J shed 4 bases, and the junction held 9 bases outside the gene matches. CDR3: CASSPAGGRGETQYF. As DNA, the CDR3 is TGTGCCAGCAGTCCAGCAGGGGGCCGAGGAGAGACCCAGTACTTC.